This T cell receptor beta chain is from a study of blood T cell repertoires in COVID-19. Study summary: The cDNA or gDNA used as material had been derived from T cells, B-cell-depleted T cells, or PBMCs.

The V and J ends lost 6 bases and 2 bases respectively, with 9 bases between them. The CDR3 runs to 13 residues. CDR1 MDHEN and CDR2 SYDVKM come from the germline V gene. Generated by immunoSEQ multiplex PCR, the TCRdb table keeps only in-frame clones and is missing some. The data contain over 100,000 clones, 84% of them singletons. This receptor was obtained from a woman aged 45-59 years with acute or convalescent COVID-19. The chain carries TRBV28 and TRBJ2-3, with a tentative D call TRBD1 (5 bases). The sample was peripheral blood. The CDR3 sequence is CASSETVTDTQYF. The CDR3 region has the DNA TGTGCCAGCAGCGAGACAGTCACAGATACGCAGTATTTT.